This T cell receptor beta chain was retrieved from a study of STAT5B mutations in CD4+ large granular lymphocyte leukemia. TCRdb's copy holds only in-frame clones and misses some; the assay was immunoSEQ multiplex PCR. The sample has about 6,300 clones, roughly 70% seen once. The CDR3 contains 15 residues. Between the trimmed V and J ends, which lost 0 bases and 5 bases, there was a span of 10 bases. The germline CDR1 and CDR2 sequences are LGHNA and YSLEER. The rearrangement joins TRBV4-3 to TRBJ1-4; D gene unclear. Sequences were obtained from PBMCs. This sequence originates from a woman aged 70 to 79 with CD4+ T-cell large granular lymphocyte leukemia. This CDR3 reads CASSQDAVANEKLFF. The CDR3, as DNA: TGCGCCAGCAGCCAAGATGCAGTTGCGAATGAAAAACTGTTTTTT.